The 15 T cell receptor beta chains in this list originate from one sample, sequenced in a study of response to subunit inactivated influenza vaccine. TCRdb reprocessed the RT-PCR reads via MiXCR and lists one record per CDR3 protein. Among around 650,000 distinct CDR3 sequences listed, 15% to 19% were seen once. This specimen consisted of PBMCs from blood, obtained 11 to 12 days after vaccination. These receptors were obtained from a man aged 50 or older who received an inactivated influenza vaccine.

The V call is TRBV4-3, the J call TRBJ2-7; 10 bases align to TRBD1. This CDR3 contains 14 residues. The junction had 4 bases not matched to a gene; V was cut back by 4 bases and J by 4 bases. Germline V lookup: CDR1 LGHNA, CDR2 YSLEER. In DNA, the CDR3 is TGCGCCAGCAGCCGCGGACAGGGGGGTTACGAGCAGTACTTC. This codes for CASSRGQGGYEQYF.

This clonotype was seen more than once but under ten times. The chain combines TRBV15 with TRBJ2-7; D ambiguous. The germline CDR1 and CDR2 sequences are LNHNV and YYDKDF (reference sequence). V lost 0 bases to trimming and J lost 0 bases, with 6 bases between them. This CDR3 contains 14 residues. The CDR3 region has the DNA TGTGCCACCAGCAGAGATCCCGCCTCCTACGAGCAGTACTTC. Its protein product is CATSRDPASYEQYF.

To note about this clonotype: One junction end does not reproduce the germline sequence, and a read error may be involved. The V gene is TRBV2, the J gene TRBJ2-1; D is uncertain. Germline V gene data show CDR1 as SNHLY and CDR2 as FYNNEI. CDR3 size: 19 residues. The CDR3 here is CACSFRPAFLTSSYNEQFF. The DNA for the CDR3 is TGTGCCTGCAGTTTCAGACCGGCGTTCCTAACCAGCTCCTACAATGAGCAGTTCTTC.

This clonotype was recorded a few times. The rearrangement joins TRBV12-3 or TRBV12-4 to TRBJ2-5; a possible D gene is TRBD1 (5 bases). This CDR3 comprises 13 residues. V was cut by 4 bases and J by 4 bases, with 10 bases left in between. CDR3 region: CASSYQGGETQYF. As DNA, the CDR3 is TGTGCCAGCAGTTACCAGGGTGGAGAGACCCAGTACTTC.

V and J are TRBV4-2 and TRBJ1-2; D is uncertain. V was clipped by 1 base and J by 6 bases, with 9 bases between them. Germline CDR1 reads LGHNA; CDR2 reads YNFKEQ. The CDR3 spans 13 residues. CDR3 residues: CASSQGGRDGYTF. The CDR3 DNA is TGTGCCAGCAGCCAAGGCGGGAGAGATGGCTACACCTTC.

This clonotype was seen at least ten times. The V gene is TRBV29-1, the J gene TRBJ2-7; D ambiguous. Trimming removed 4 bases at V and 3 bases at J, with 7 bases between. Germline assignment: CDR1 SQVTM and CDR2 ANQGSEA. The CDR3 loop spans 11 amino acids. The CDR3 coding sequence is TGCAGCGTTGCATCCAGCTACGAGCAGTACTTC. It yields the protein CSVASSYEQYF.

This clonotype was recorded many times. J is TRBJ1-3 and V is TRBV7-9, with TRBD1 matching over 8 bases. CDR1 is SEHNR and CDR2 is FQNEAQ in the germline V gene (reference sequence). The V and J ends lost 8 bases and 4 bases, in that order; junction bases with no gene match: 4. The CDR3 is made up of 13 amino acids. The CDR3 sequence: CASDQGAGNTIYF. DNA for the CDR3: TGTGCCAGCGATCAGGGGGCCGGAAACACCATATATTTT. The entire variable domain, with the rest obtained from reference TRBV7-9 and TRBJ1-3, is as follows: DTGVSQNPRHKITKRGQNVTFRCDPISEHNRLYWYRQTLGQGPEFLTYFQNEAQLEKSRLLSDRFSAERPKGSFSTLEIQRTEQGDSAMYLCASDQGAGNTIYFGEGSWLTVV.

The chain is built from TRBV4-3 and TRBJ2-1; D call uncertain. Germline values: CDR1 LGHNA, CDR2 YSLEER. Trimming cost V 0 bases and J 1 base, with 10 bases left between them. This CDR3 spans 16 amino acids. CDR3 region: CASSQDSKPSYNEQFF. In DNA, the CDR3 is TGCGCCAGCAGCCAAGACTCCAAACCTTCCTACAATGAGCAGTTCTTC.

V usage is TRBV9 and J usage is TRBJ1-6, with D maybe TRBD1 (5 bases). The CDR3 has 15 residues. Germline V CDR1 and CDR2: SGDLS, YYNGEE. The V end was cut by 3 bases, the J end by 9 bases, with 16 bases between. CDR3 in amino acids: CASSEGPARGSPLHF. The CDR3 DNA reads TGTGCCAGCAGCGAGGGGCCCGCGAGGGGTTCACCCCTCCACTTT.

The chain combines TRBV28 with TRBJ2-1; D may be TRBD1 (6 bases). The CDR3 runs 16 residues. CDR1 MDHEN and CDR2 SYDVKM come from the germline V gene. Trimming shortened V by 5 bases and J by 0 bases, and 14 bases separated the two germline ends. The CDR3 reads CASSPLRGASYNEQFF. The CDR3 DNA follows: TGTGCCAGCAGTCCCCTCAGGGGCGCCTCCTACAATGAGCAGTTCTTC.

V usage is TRBV28 and J usage is TRBJ2-7; D is undetermined. The CDR3 is 13 amino acids. Germline V gives CDR1 MDHEN, CDR2 SYDVKM. Deletions cut 7 bases from V and 2 bases from J, with 12 bases between. The DNA for the CDR3 is TGTGCCAGCACCCCCGGCTCTACCTACGAGCAGTACTTC. Protein product: CASTPGSTYEQYF.

This clonotype was seen a handful of times. In DNA form, the CDR3 reads TGTGCCATCAGTGATGGCGGGGGGCACTCCTACAATGAGCAGTTCTTC. Amino acids: CAISDGGGHSYNEQFF. V and J are TRBV10-3 and TRBJ2-1; TRBD2 aligns across 8 bases. Germline trimming cut 3 bases from V and 0 bases from J; bases unmatched to any gene: 4. Germline V gene data show CDR1 as ENHRY and CDR2 as SYGVKD. This CDR3 contains 16 residues.

V gene TRBV6-1 combines with J gene TRBJ1-5; 8 bases fit TRBD1. The V gene's germline CDR1 is MNHNS and CDR2 SASEGT. Trimming at V came to 6 bases and at J to 7 bases, leaving 11 bases not matched to a gene. The CDR3 consists of 15 residues. In nucleotides, the CDR3 is TGTGCCAGCAGGGGGGGGACAGGTCATTACCAGCCCCAGCATTTT. Translation gives CASRGGTGHYQPQHF.

The chain combines TRBV9 with TRBJ2-3, with D perhaps TRBD2 (6 bases). Trimming removed 4 bases from V and 1 base from J, with 13 bases in between. Germline V gene lookup returns CDR1 SGDLS and CDR2 YYNGEE. The CDR3 runs to 15 residues. Here the CDR3 DNA reads TGTGCCAGCAGCCCCGGGACTGTACGCACAGATACGCAGTATTTT. Its translation is CASSPGTVRTDTQYF.

The V call is TRBV6-1, the J call TRBJ2-7; D remains unclear. CDR1 is MNHNS and CDR2 is SASEGT in the germline V gene. The V end lost 7 bases, the J end lost 1 base, and 11 bases lay between the germline ends. This CDR3 comprises 13 residues. CDR3 loop: CASTRQVSYEQYF. CDR3 nucleotides: TGTGCCAGCACCCGTCAGGTATCCTACGAGCAGTACTTC.